This TCR beta chain is drawn from a study of blood T cell repertoires in COVID-19. At the level of the study: T cells, B-cell-depleted T cells, or PBMCs supplied cDNA or gDNA.

Method: immunoSEQ multiplex PCR; TCRdb's copy keeps in-frame clones and lacks some. Among about 190,000 clones listed, about 88% were seen once. Source material: peripheral blood. This receptor was identified in a man aged 30 to 39 with acute or convalescent COVID-19.

CDR3 sequence (DNA): TGTGCCAGCAGTTCAAATTACAGGGGCTTGTCACATGGCTACACCTTC. It is translated as CASSSNYRGLSHGYTF. The V and J genes are TRBV28 and TRBJ1-2; 7 bases match TRBD1. V lost 4 bases and J lost 6; bases outside the gene matches: 14. This CDR3 comprises 16 residues. The germline V gene encodes CDR1 MDHEN and CDR2 SYDVKM.